This passage covers 18 T cell receptor beta chains from one sample sequenced in a study of graft-versus-host responses after intestinal transplantation. Sequencing was performed with immunoSEQ multiplex PCR; in TCRdb, only in-frame clones are kept and a portion is missing. The sample holds roughly 21,000 clones, 30% to 40% seen once. The culture paired around 200,000 irradiated violet-dye-labeled stimulators with around 200,000 CFSE-labeled responders. Here the sequenced sample was alloreactive CD8+ T cells from a mixed lymphocyte reaction culture, taken before intestinal transplant. Subset given: CFSE-low proliferating T cells sorted from roughly 6-day pre-transplant mixed lymphocyte reaction (GvH or HvG direction). The receptors come from a human patient who received an intestinal transplant.

The table lists this clone with a few counts. A much larger clone differs from this one at a single base, so this may be a read error. The J gene is TRBJ2-1, the V gene TRBV30, with D perhaps matching TRBD2 (5 bases). The CDR3 runs to 13 residues. The V and J ends lost 0 bases and 13 bases respectively, with 16 bases between them. Germline CDR1 and CDR2: GTSNPN and SVGIG (reference sequence). CDR3 sequence reads: CAWSVWGAETQFF. For the CDR3, the DNA is TGTGCCTGGAGTGTATGGGGAGCGGAGACCCAGTTCTTC.

This clone was seen more than once but under ten times. The CDR3 protein is CASSPVGGSRSEQYF. The CDR3 DNA follows: TGTGCCAGCAGCCCCGTTGGGGGGAGTAGGTCCGAGCAGTACTTC. The chain recombines TRBV6-8 with TRBJ2-7; D is perhaps TRBD2 (6 bases). CDR1 is MNHGY, CDR2 SAAAGT, per germline. V lost 6 bases to trimming and J lost 6 bases, with 21 bases between them. The CDR3 sequence is 15 residues long.

This clone was picked up a small number of times. The chain is built from TRBV11-3 and TRBJ2-1; D gene unclear. The CDR3 totals 15 residues. The V gene's germline CDR1 is SGHNT and CDR2 YENEEA. The V end was cut by 3 bases, the J end by 5 bases, with 14 bases between. The CDR3 bases are TGTGCCAGCAGCTTCATGGACGTCCCCCACAATGAGCAGTTCTTC. Amino acids: CASSFMDVPHNEQFF.

This clone appeared a few times. The V call is TRBV7-9, the J call TRBJ1-4, with D perhaps TRBD1 (6 bases). V was trimmed by 1 base and J by 6 bases, leaving 12 bases between them. The CDR3 is 15 amino acids. CDR1 is SEHNR, CDR2 FQNEAQ, per germline (reference sequence). The CDR3: CASSLGGAKDEKLFF. CDR3 in DNA: TGTGCCAGCAGCTTAGGGGGGGCGAAGGATGAAAAACTGTTTTTT.

The V call is TRBV27, the J call TRBJ2-1, with TRBD1 as a possible D gene (5 bases). The CDR3 is 13 amino acids. Trimming pared 4 bases from V and 4 bases from J, leaving 8 bases between. Germline CDR1 reads MNHEY; CDR2 reads SMNVEV (reference sequence). The CDR3 loop reads CASSWGRYNEQFF. The CDR3 DNA is TGTGCCAGCAGTTGGGGCAGATACAATGAGCAGTTCTTC.

The rearrangement links TRBV10-3 to TRBJ2-7, with TRBD1 matching over 10 bases. The CDR3 runs to 12 residues. With V trimmed by 10 bases and J by 6 bases, 6 bases remained unmatched. CDR1 is ENHRY and CDR2 is SYGVKD in the germline V gene. Here the CDR3 DNA reads TGTGCCAGCAGCGGGACAGGGGTCGAGCAGTACTTC. It encodes CASSGTGVEQYF.

This clone has just a few counts. V gene TRBV5-4 combines with J gene TRBJ2-7; D ambiguous. Per germline, CDR1 SGHNT and CDR2 YYREEE (reference sequence). The ends were cut back, 2 bases at V and 3 bases at J, with 15 bases in the middle. The CDR3 extends over 15 amino acids. CDR3 sequence: CASSLWPNPIYEQYF. CDR3 in DNA: TGTGCCAGCAGCTTATGGCCTAACCCTATCTACGAGCAGTACTTC.

The count of this clone is one. This chain uses TRBV29-1 with TRBJ2-1; 10 bases are shared with TRBD1. This CDR3 has 16 residues. CDR1 SQVTM and CDR2 ANQGSEA come from the germline V gene. J was trimmed by 6 bases and V by 6 bases; bases with no gene match: 14. In DNA, the CDR3 is TGCAGCGTGGAACTGGGAAGCAGGGACAGGGGCAATGAGCAGTTCTTC. Translated: CSVELGSRDRGNEQFF.

The chain recombines TRBV9 with TRBJ2-2; 8 positions agree with TRBD2. CDR1 is SGDLS, CDR2 YYNGEE, per germline. CDR3 size: 15 residues. V lost 4 bases and J lost 3; bases outside the gene matches: 5. CDR3 sequence: CASSQSGRYTGELFF. The CDR3 region has the DNA TGTGCCAGCAGCCAAAGCGGGAGATACACCGGGGAGCTGTTTTTT.

This clone was seen a handful of times. V gene TRBV6-6 combines with J gene TRBJ2-5; TRBD2 matches 7 bases. Trimming took 7 bases from V and 2 from J; bases not matched to a gene: 4. This CDR3 has 13 residues. CDR1 is MNHNY and CDR2 is SVGAGI in the germline V gene (reference sequence). Here the CDR3 reads CASTGTIQETQYF. CDR3 DNA: TGTGCCAGCACCGGGACTATACAAGAGACCCAGTACTTC.

This chain joins TRBV5-6 and TRBJ2-7, with 11 bases lining up with TRBD1. There are 17 residues in the CDR3. The V and J ends lost 2 bases and 3 bases, in that order; junction bases with no gene match: 10. The germline CDR1 and CDR2 sequences are SGHDT and YYEEEE. CDR3 DNA sequence: TGTGCCAGCAGCTTAGGTGGACAGGGGGCGCGCATCTACGAGCAGTACTTC. Protein sequence: CASSLGGQGARIYEQYF.

The chain is built from TRBV14 and TRBJ2-2, with 9 bases matching TRBD1. The germline gives CDR1 SGHDN, CDR2 FVKESK. There are 17 residues in the CDR3. V dropped 5 bases and J dropped 0; count of bases not matched to a gene: 7. CDR3 amino acids: CASSTWGQGTNTGELFF. CDR3 nucleotides: TGTGCCAGCAGCACTTGGGGACAGGGAACGAACACCGGGGAGCTGTTTTTT.

By proportion, this clone is medium-sized (0.01 to 0.1%). The rearrangement uses TRBV7-9 and TRBJ1-1; D unresolved. The CDR3 runs 12 residues. CDR1 and CDR2 (germline): SEHNR, FQNEAQ (reference sequence). V was pared by 2 bases and J by 5 bases, with 6 bases between. In nucleotides, the CDR3 is TGTGCCAGCAGCTTATTCGTGACTGAAGCTTTCTTT. Translation gives CASSLFVTEAFF.

The chain joins TRBV4-1 to TRBJ2-5; 9 nucleotides align to TRBD2. Germline trimming cut 1 base from V and 5 bases from J; bases unmatched to any gene: 5. This CDR3 region has 15 residues. Per the germline V gene, CDR1 is MGHRA and CDR2 is YSYEKL. CDR3 in DNA: TGCGCCAGCAGCCAAGGAATACTAGCGGGCGAGACCCAGTACTTC. Translated: CASSQGILAGETQYF.

The gene calls are TRBV7-2 and TRBJ2-1, with D possibly matching TRBD2 (6 bases). Deletions cut 1 base from V and 7 bases from J, with 14 bases between. The CDR3 is 15 amino acids. Germline loops: CDR1 SGHTA, CDR2 FQGNSA. CDR3 protein: CASSLGLAPGNEQFF. The CDR3 coding sequence is TGTGCCAGCAGCTTAGGCCTAGCGCCAGGAAATGAGCAGTTCTTC.

This clone was found a few times. J is TRBJ2-7 and V is TRBV27; 9 bases fit TRBD2. There are 14 residues in the CDR3. V was pared by 2 bases and J by 4 bases, with 3 bases of the junction left unmatched. From germline, CDR1 is MNHEY and CDR2 SMNVEV (reference sequence). CDR3 DNA sequence: TGTGCCAGCAGTTTAATAGCGGGAGCGTACGAGCAGTACTTC. This sequence encodes CASSLIAGAYEQYF.

The rearrangement uses TRBV30 and TRBJ1-5; D is unclear. V was cut by 5 bases and J by 4 bases, with 12 bases left in between. The CDR3 contains 13 residues. CDR1 and CDR2 (germline): GTSNPN, SVGIG (reference sequence). CDR3 in amino acids: CAWGRVYNQPQHF. The CDR3 DNA sequence: TGTGCCTGGGGTAGGGTGTATAATCAGCCCCAGCATTTT.

This clone turned up a few times. This chain joins TRBV5-4 and TRBJ2-2; D not certain. Trimming removed 0 bases at V and 1 base at J, with 4 bases between. There are 14 residues in the CDR3. In germline, CDR1 is SGHNT, CDR2 YYREEE (reference sequence). CDR3 DNA sequence: TGTGCCAGCAGCTTGGTCCAGAACACCGGGGAGCTGTTTTTT. It encodes CASSLVQNTGELFF. The full variable domain, rest sourced from reference TRBV5-4 and TRBJ2-2, is ETGVTQSPTHLIKTRGQQVTLRCSSQSGHNTVSWYQQALGQGPQFIFQYYREEENGRGNFPPRFSGLQFPNYSSELNVNALELDDSALYLCASSLVQNTGELFFGEGSRLTVL.